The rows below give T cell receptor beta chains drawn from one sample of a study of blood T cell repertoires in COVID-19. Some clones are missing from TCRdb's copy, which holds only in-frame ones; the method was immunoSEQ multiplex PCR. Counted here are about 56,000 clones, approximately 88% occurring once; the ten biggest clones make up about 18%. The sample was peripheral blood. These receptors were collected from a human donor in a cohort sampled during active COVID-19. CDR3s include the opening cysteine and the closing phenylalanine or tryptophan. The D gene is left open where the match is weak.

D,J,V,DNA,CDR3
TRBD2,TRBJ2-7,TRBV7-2,TGTGCCAGCAGCTCCCCCCCTAGGCCTAGCGGGGTCGAGCAGTACTTC,CASSSPPRPSGVEQYF
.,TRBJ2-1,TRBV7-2,TGTGCCAGCAGCTTAGCAGGGACACCGGGTAATTTGTTTGAGCAGTTCTTC,CASSLAGTPGNLFEQFF
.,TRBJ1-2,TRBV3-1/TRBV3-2,TGTGCCAGCAGCCAAGTGACAGGCCCGTATGGCTACACCTTC,CASSQVTGPYGYTF
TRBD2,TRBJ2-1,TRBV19,TGTGCCAGTAGTATATCACTTAGCGGGGGGTCCTACAATGAGCAGTTCTTC,CASSISLSGGSYNEQFF
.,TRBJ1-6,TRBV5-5,TGTGCCAGCAGCTTGGGAGGGCGAAATTCACCCCTCCACTTT,CASSLGGRNSPLHF
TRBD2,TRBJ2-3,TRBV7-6,TGTGCCAGCAGCTTAGCGACACTAGCGAGCACAGATACGCAGTATTTT,CASSLATLASTDTQYF
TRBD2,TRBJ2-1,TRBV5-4,TGTGCCAGCAGCTTGGAATTAGCGGGGGGGCATGAGCAGTTCTTC,CASSLELAGGHEQFF
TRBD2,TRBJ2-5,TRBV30,TGTGCCTGGAGCTGGGGGGGACAAGAGACCCAGTACTTC,CAWSWGGQETQYF
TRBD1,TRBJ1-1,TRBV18,TGTGCCAGCTCACCCCCGGGACAGGGGGAGGCTTTCTTT,CASSPPGQGEAFF
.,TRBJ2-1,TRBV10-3,TGTGCCATCAGGCCGGGACTCCTATCGGGCAATGAGCAGTTCTTC,CAIRPGLLSGNEQFF
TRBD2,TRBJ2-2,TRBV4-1,TGCGCCAGCAGTCACCAAGTGGTGGCGGGGGGCGGCGGCACCGGGGAGCTGTTTTTT,CASSHQVVAGGGGTGELFF
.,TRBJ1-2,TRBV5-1,TGCGCCAGCAGTATGGCCCAGGCCTTCTATGGCTACACCTTC,CASSMAQAFYGYTF